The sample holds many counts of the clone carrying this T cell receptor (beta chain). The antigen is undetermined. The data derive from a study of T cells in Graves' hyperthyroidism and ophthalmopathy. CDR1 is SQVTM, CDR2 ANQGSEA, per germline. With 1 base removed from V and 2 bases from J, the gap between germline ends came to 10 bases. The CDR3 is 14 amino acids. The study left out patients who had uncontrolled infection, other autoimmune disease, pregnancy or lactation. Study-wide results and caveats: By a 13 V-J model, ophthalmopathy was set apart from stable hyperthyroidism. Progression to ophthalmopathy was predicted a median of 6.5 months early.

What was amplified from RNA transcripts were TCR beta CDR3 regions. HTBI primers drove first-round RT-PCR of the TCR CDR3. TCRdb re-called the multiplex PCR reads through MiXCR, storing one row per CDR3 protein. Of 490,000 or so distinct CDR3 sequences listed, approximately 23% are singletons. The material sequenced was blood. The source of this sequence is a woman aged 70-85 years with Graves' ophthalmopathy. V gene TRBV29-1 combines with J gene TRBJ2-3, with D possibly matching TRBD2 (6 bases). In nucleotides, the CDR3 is TGCAGCGTTGAAGTCGGGGGTTTCACAGATACGCAGTATTTT. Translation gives CSVEVGGFTDTQYF.